This TCR beta chain was profiled in a study of blood T cell repertoires in COVID-19. Repertoires were generated with immunoSEQ multiplex PCR, while TCRdb's copy carries only in-frame clones and drops some. The sample has 200,000 to 250,000 clones, 83% seen once. V lost 2 bases, J lost 6 bases, and 10 bases lay in between. The CDR3 consists of 13 residues. The germline gives CDR1 LGHDT, CDR2 YNNKEL (reference sequence). The sequenced sample consisted of PBMCs or T cells enriched from blood (not recorded which). The V gene is TRBV3-1 (or the pseudogene TRBV3-2), the J gene TRBJ1-1; the D is unclear. This clonotype was obtained from a woman aged 45-65 years who had been exposed to COVID-19. The DNA of the CDR3 is TGTGCCAGCAGCCAACTTCGGGTGTCTGAAGCTTTCTTT. It yields the protein CASSQLRVSEAFF.